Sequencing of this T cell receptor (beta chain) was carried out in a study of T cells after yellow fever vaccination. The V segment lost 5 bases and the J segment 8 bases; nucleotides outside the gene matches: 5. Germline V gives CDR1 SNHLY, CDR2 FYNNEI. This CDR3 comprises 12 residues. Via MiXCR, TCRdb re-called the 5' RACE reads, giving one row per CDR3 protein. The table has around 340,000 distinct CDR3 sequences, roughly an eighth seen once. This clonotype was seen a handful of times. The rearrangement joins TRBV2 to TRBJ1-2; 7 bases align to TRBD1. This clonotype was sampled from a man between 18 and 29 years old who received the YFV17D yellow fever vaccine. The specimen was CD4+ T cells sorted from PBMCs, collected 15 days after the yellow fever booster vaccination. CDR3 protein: CASSTTGSGYTF. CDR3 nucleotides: TGTGCCAGCAGTACGACAGGGAGCGGCTACACCTTC.